The following is a T cell receptor beta chain sequence with its context. What this receptor recognizes is not known. Base-call qualities are not available, and no considerably larger clone is one nucleotide away. The cohort consisted of approximately 690 healthy bone marrow donors. Cohort members were all nominally healthy when sampled, although unrecorded immune exposures were likely present. The donor was CMV seronegative and was included in the group of hundreds of seronegative cohort members. A peripheral blood sample was collected from each donor, and TCR beta sequencing was performed on peripheral blood mononuclear cells. The Qiagen DNeasy Blood Extraction Kit was used to extract genomic DNA from the blood cell samples. The sample is drawn from a study of cytomegalovirus exposure and HLA in healthy donors (dated by TCRdb to the late 2010s). Background for the entire study: In an earlier analysis of fewer than 750 of the donors, approximately 300 Gb of sequence data and 117 million unique TCR beta sequences from roughly 190 million T cells were reported. Roughly 320 gigabases of sequencing data and around 80 million unique TCR sequences made up an early release that covered approximately 620 HLA-typed donors. Of the 350 to 400 genotyped donors, approximately 83% fell in the genetic ancestry cluster associated with self-reported Caucasian donors. The study was designed to test whether signatures of past pathogen exposure could be identified by cataloging public T cell receptors. The study used immunosequencing to profile the T cell repertoires of 600 to 850 subjects and linked those repertoires to cytomegalovirus serostatus. A separate validation cohort of roughly 130 different subjects was used in addition to the approximately 610-subject first cohort. The study combined high-throughput TCR immunosequencing, statistical association of individual TCRs with disease status, and machine learning to predict cytomegalovirus infection status. A later analysis re-analyzed previously published TCR beta repertoires from 666 donors and added high-resolution HLA genotyping to study TCR occurrence patterns. In the later analysis, no new phenotypic data were used to find candidate immune exposures; instead, reliance was placed on TCR beta sequences and their occurrence across donors. To decide whether each TCR beta V gene segment behaved as functional or pseudogenic, an earlier analysis of approximately 620 of the donors relied on high-throughput TCR beta sequencing. Donor age, sex, ethnicity and CMV serostatus were compiled alongside the repertoire data. Genome-wide SNP genotypes for about three fifths of the roughly 670 donors were used in a later genetic analysis, which treated that subset as a discovery cohort. All discovery cohort repertoires had been generated on a single sequencing platform. HLA typing covered class I and class II loci at four-digit resolution. Typing coverage varied by locus: about 620-630 donors for A, B, C, DRB1 and DQB1; approximately 560 for DQA1; 606 for DPA1; approximately 470 for DPB1. Roughly 5 DR-DQ haplotypes were handled as single units for association and clustering, since linkage in the cohort was strong. Among several hundred genotyped donors of the cohort, an average of approximately 240,000 unique TCR beta nucleotide sequences was sequenced per donor, of which 15% to 20% were non-productive. Beyond this particular receptor, the publication reports: V-gene and J-gene trimming of TCR beta chains was associated with a missense DCLRE1C variant in a later genetic analysis, and the association was replicated in an independent cohort. Presence/absence analyses assumed roughly uniform sequencing depth across donors, an assumption that may not hold. For the cohort, immune exposure information was limited to CMV serostatus. When HLA alleles, especially DR and DQ, strongly co-occurred, TCR associations were difficult to assign to individual alleles. The classifier was reported to diagnose cytomegalovirus status with high specificity and sensitivity in both the original cohort and the validation cohort. While some public TCRs were present in many individuals, most TCR sequences turned up only very rarely across donors. According to a later analysis, most CMV-associated TCR beta chains appeared to be HLA-restricted, and the HLA associations seemed to be driven largely by CMV exposure. Correlated functional status among segregating V segments might reflect linkage disequilibrium, but an unknown experimental factor could not be ruled out. A further reported finding was that TCR beta sequences accurately predicted the HLA-A and HLA-B alleles for most subjects in the first cohort. In a later analysis, TCR association rates were found to vary across HLA loci, with the most associated TCRs seen for DRB1 alleles and the fewest for HLA-C alleles. The authors suggested that the approach could potentially be generalized to other disease states and immunological phenotypes. Approximately 16 rarely observed V segments, including chromosome 9 orphons, were excluded from the earlier analysis of about 610 of the donors because counts were too low. According to a later genetic analysis, donors in an Asian-associated ancestry cluster had fewer N-insertions in productive TCRs than the approximately 630-donor mean. In a later analysis, several top co-occurrence clusters were reported to appear linked to parvovirus B19, influenza, CMV and Epstein-Barr virus. Broadly in line with IMGT annotations, most TCR beta V segments showed up in productive rearrangements about 87% or about 30% of the time in an earlier analysis of a few hundred of the donors. Three of the identified cytomegalovirus-associated TCR beta chains were confirmed in vitro to be specific for cytomegalovirus antigens. In the study, around 150 TCR beta chains were listed as associated with cytomegalovirus. This cohort had only TCR beta chains sequenced, and the lack of alpha or paired-chain data limited which features could be detected. A cluster of highly shared sequence variants was judged likely to represent a technical artifact of the sequencing pipeline. HLA typing was unavailable for some donors at each locus, so association tests used only the typed subset. A later analysis associated about 16,000 TCR beta sequences with specific HLA alleles at a false discovery rate of 0.05. Compared with equally common non-associated chains, HLA-associated TCR beta chains in a later analysis were more clonally expanded and had lower generation probabilities.

Library creation used the immunoSEQ multiplex PCR assay. For the multiplex PCR, a mixture combining 60 forward primers for TCR Vbeta segments and 13 reverse primers for TCR Jbeta segments was used. Amplification of the CDR3 region of rearranged TCR beta genes was performed with a multiplex PCR assay on genomic DNA. The Illumina HiSeq System was used to sequence the amplified TCR beta libraries as 87-base-pair reads. On the authors' methods: A later analysis tallied around 82 million unique TCR beta chains across the 666 repertoires, and approximately 12 million of those chains were shared by two or more donors. Raw reads were error-corrected and collapsed into unique sequences by a nearest-neighbor algorithm in which closely related sequences were merged to remove PCR and sequencing errors. V, D and J gene segments were assigned by aligning CDR3 sequences to IMGT reference sequences. For a sequence to be retained, a match of at least six nucleotides was required to both a V gene segment and a J gene segment. A rearrangement counted as productive if the CDR3 had no stop codons and remained in frame with V and J, and every other rearrangement counted as non-productive. CDR3 was defined by IMGT convention, running from the second conserved V-encoded cysteine to the conserved J-encoded phenylalanine. The earlier analysis of some 550 of the donors excluded any sequence lacking an unambiguous match to a single V gene segment. An earlier analysis of fewer than 650 of the donors classified V segments as functional when productive rearrangements were above 56.7% and as segregating when the standard deviation between donors was above 5%. A statistical classification framework was developed to diagnose cytomegalovirus status using the catalog of TCR beta chain sequences. A later analysis assigned V and J genes by comparing TCR nucleotide sequences with IMGT/GENE-DB human TR gene sequences. Using the TCRdist pipeline, a later analysis assigned CDR3 sequences along with most-parsimonious VDJ recombination scenarios. In a later analysis, each TCR beta chain was defined by its CDR3 amino acid sequence together with its V-gene family, and reads lacking a unique V-gene family were excluded. In a later analysis, approximately 590 highly shared, low-generation-probability nucleotide sequences were removed to address suspected cross-contamination and a sequencing artifact. A later analysis calculated a clonal expansion index for each public chain from normalized within-repertoire ranks of inferred template counts. A later analysis computed generation probabilities with a VDJ recombination model fitted to out-of-frame rearrangements, and checked the results against IGoR. A later analysis scored TCR-TCR, TCR-HLA and TCR-CMV co-occurrence with hypergeometric tests, applying a repertoire-size bias correction to TCR pairs. In a later analysis, false discovery rates were estimated by permuting HLA or CMV assignments 20 times. In a later analysis, co-occurring TCRs were grouped using DBSCAN, and TCRdist sequence similarity was added for clustering within HLA-allele-positive subsets. Co-occurrence clustering excluded repertoires with fewer than 30,000 or more than 120,000 public chains, plus five with anomalous nucleotide sharing. The table was pulled from immuneACCESS by TCRdb, which kept in-frame rearrangements only. Such tables lose some clones; where checked, under half of the loss comes from unresolved V genes, and the rest has no known cause. V and J calls plus clone size are reproduced from that table; the DNA served to infer D and trimming. Here the sample has around 120,000 clones; 83% occur a single time. The biggest ten clones account for about 1.2% of the sample.

This sequence was found in a girl aged 2-10 years in good health and CMV-seronegative. Material: PBMCs.

The sequenced DNA is TGTGCCTGGAGTGACAGGGGAAACGGCTACACCTTC. Its coded protein is CAWSDRGNGYTF. This chain is built from TRBV30 and TRBJ1-2; 7 bases in the middle match TRBD1. From V the trimming removes 1 base and from J it removes 8 bases, while the gene matches leave 4 bases of the junction unaccounted for. Inclusive of the bounding cysteine and phenylalanine, the CDR3 is 12 residues long. Only the CDR3 DNA stays, 36 bases, in frame from base 1. The germline V gene encodes CDR1 GTSNPN and CDR2 SVGIG (reference sequence).